There are a few counts of the clone carrying this T cell receptor (beta chain). What it binds is not known. Diagnostic assessment was based on clinical symptoms, serum thyroxine and TRAb, thyroid ultrasound and orbital computed tomography. RNA transcripts served as the template for amplifying TCR beta CDR3 regions. HTBI primers were used for first-round RT-PCR of the TCR CDR3. TCRdb redid the calling of the multiplex PCR reads with MiXCR, one entry per CDR3 protein. The sample holds about 590,000 distinct CDR3 sequences, 15% to 19% seen once. The data were obtained in a study of T cells in Graves' hyperthyroidism and ophthalmopathy. Whole-study context: Peripheral blood was obtained at initial diagnosis, preceding any treatment.

Findings of the study overall: Ophthalmopathy prediction by the model preceded onset by a median 6.5 months. Most thyroid clonotypes with frequency above 0.001 were detected in blood.

Sequenced material: blood. This receptor was identified in a woman aged 25 to 39 with Graves' hyperthyroidism.

The CDR3 reads CASSPDGLAGAGELFF. CDR3 coding DNA: TGTGCCAGCAGTCCCGATGGACTAGCGGGAGCCGGGGAGCTGTTTTTT. This rearrangement joins TRBV7-3 to TRBJ2-2; 13 positions agree with TRBD2. From germline, CDR1 is SGHTA and CDR2 FQGTGA. The trim removed 6 bases at V and 6 bases at J, leaving 7 bases unmatched. This CDR3 spans 16 amino acids.